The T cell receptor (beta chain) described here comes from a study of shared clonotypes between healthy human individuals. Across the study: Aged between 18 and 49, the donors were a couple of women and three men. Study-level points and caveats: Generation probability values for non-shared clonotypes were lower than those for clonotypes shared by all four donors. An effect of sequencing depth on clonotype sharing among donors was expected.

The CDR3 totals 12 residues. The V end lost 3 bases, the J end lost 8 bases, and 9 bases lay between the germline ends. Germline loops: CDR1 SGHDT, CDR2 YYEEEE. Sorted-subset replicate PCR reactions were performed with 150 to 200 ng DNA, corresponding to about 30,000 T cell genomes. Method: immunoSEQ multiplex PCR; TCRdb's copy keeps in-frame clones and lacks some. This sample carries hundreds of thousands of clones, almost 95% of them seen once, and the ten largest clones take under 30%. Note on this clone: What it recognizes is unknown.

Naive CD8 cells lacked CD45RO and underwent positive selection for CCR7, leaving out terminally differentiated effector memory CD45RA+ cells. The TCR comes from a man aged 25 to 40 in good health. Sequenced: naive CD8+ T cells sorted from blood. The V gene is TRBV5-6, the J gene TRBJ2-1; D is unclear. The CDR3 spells CASSSTIDEQFF. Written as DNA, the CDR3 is TGTGCCAGCAGCTCCACCATCGATGAGCAGTTCTTC.